Following are 22 T cell receptor beta chains from one sample sequenced in a study of cytomegalovirus exposure and HLA in healthy donors. 60 Vbeta and 13 Jbeta primers were used in PCR. Produced via immunoSEQ multiplex PCR; TCRdb's table is partial and in-frame only. The data show approximately 150,000 clones, roughly 79% seen once. The specimen sequenced was PBMCs. The receptor set was obtained from a woman in her forties or fifties in good health and CMV-seronegative.

The V and J genes are TRBV29-1 and TRBJ2-7, with 8 bases lining up with TRBD1. CDR3 size: 14 residues. Germline CDR1 reads SQVTM; CDR2 reads ANQGSEA. V was pared by 5 bases and J by 2 bases, with 8 bases of the junction left unmatched. The DNA of the CDR3 is TGCAGCGTTTCCAGGACAGGGCTAACCTACGAGCAGTACTTC. This encodes CSVSRTGLTYEQYF.

There are a few counts of this clone. Written as DNA, the CDR3 is TGTGCCAGCAGTTACCCGGGACAGGGTAATGAAAAACTGTTTTTT. Its translation is CASSYPGQGNEKLFF. The V and J genes are TRBV6-6 and TRBJ1-4; the match to TRBD1 covers 9 bases. The germline CDR1 and CDR2 sequences are MNHNY and SVGAGI (reference sequence). The trim removed 2 bases at V and 4 bases at J, leaving 2 bases unmatched. This CDR3 contains 15 residues.

The V and J genes are TRBV5-1 and TRBJ2-3; TRBD1 aligns across 8 bases. With 0 bases clipped from V and 5 bases from J, the junction kept 8 bases outside the gene matches. Germline V gives CDR1 SGHRS, CDR2 YFSETQ. The CDR3 covers 16 residues. The CDR3 region is CASSLEQGVGGDTQYF. In DNA, the CDR3 is TGCGCCAGCAGCTTGGAACAGGGGGTGGGGGGAGATACGCAGTATTTT.

This chain links TRBV7-9 with TRBJ1-1; TRBD1 aligns across 8 bases. Germline V gene lookup returns CDR1 SEHNR and CDR2 FQNEAQ (reference sequence). V lost 1 base and J lost 4; bases outside the gene matches: 2. This CDR3 is 14 amino acids long. The CDR3 nucleotides read TGTGCCAGCAGCTTAGGGACAGGGATCACTGAAGCTTTCTTT. This gives the protein CASSLGTGITEAFF.

This clone was recorded only once. The J gene is TRBJ1-6, the V gene TRBV9, with TRBD1 matching over 7 bases. This CDR3 has 16 residues. The V gene end was trimmed by 3 bases and the J gene end by 7 bases; junction bases not matched to a gene: 10. Germline CDR1 SGDLS, CDR2 YYNGEE. In DNA form, the CDR3 reads TGTGCCAGCAGCGGACCGGCCGGGACAGAAAATTCACCCCTCCACTTT. Translating it yields CASSGPAGTENSPLHF.

The rearrangement links TRBV19 to TRBJ1-4; TRBD1 matches at 7 bases. V was clipped by 4 bases and J by 6 bases; unmatched bases: 8. Germline V gene lookup returns CDR1 LNHDA and CDR2 SQIVND (reference sequence). The CDR3 is made up of 15 amino acids. The CDR3 region is CASSTTTGVYEKLFF. Here the CDR3 DNA reads TGTGCCAGTAGTACGACTACAGGGGTTTATGAAAAACTGTTTTTT.

V usage is TRBV29-1 and J usage is TRBJ1-5; TRBD1 is a possible D gene (5 bases). V lost 5 bases to trimming and J lost 3 bases, with 11 bases between them. This CDR3 is built from 13 residues. Germline lookup yields CDR1 SQVTM and CDR2 ANQGSEA. CDR3 region: CSVNGGDNQPQHF. In DNA, the CDR3 is TGCAGCGTTAATGGGGGGGACAATCAGCCCCAGCATTTT.

The V gene is TRBV6-1, the J gene TRBJ1-2; D is unclear. Germline V CDR1 and CDR2: MNHNS, SASEGT. The CDR3 has 14 amino acids. V was cut by 4 bases and J by 4 bases, with 13 bases left in between. The CDR3 region has the DNA TGTGCCAGCAGTGTTGCCGGGAGCAGCTATGGCTACACCTTC. Protein product: CASSVAGSSYGYTF.

The chain employs TRBV18 and TRBJ1-6; TRBD1 is a possible D gene (6 bases). The V end lost 3 bases, the J end lost 6 bases, and 9 bases lay between the germline ends. CDR1 and CDR2 from the germline V gene are KGHSH and LQKENI. The CDR3 runs to 14 residues. The CDR3 DNA reads as TGTGCCAGCTCACCGGGACAAACTAATTCACCCCTCCACTTT. Translating it yields CASSPGQTNSPLHF.

The chain employs TRBV5-1 and TRBJ2-3, with a possible D match to TRBD1 (6 bases). Germline CDR1 SGHRS, CDR2 YFSETQ. This CDR3 region has 15 residues. Deletions cut 4 bases from V and 2 bases from J, with 14 bases between. The CDR3 region is CASSVTGWATDTQYF. For the CDR3, the DNA is TGCGCCAGCAGCGTAACAGGGTGGGCCACAGATACGCAGTATTTT.

In this sample, this clone turned up once. The chain joins TRBV14 to TRBJ2-5, with D possibly being TRBD2 (5 bases). V lost 2 bases to trimming and J lost 1 base, with 23 bases between them. The CDR3 extends over 19 amino acids. Germline CDR1 reads SGHDN; CDR2 reads FVKESK. The CDR3 DNA reads as TGTGCCAGCAGCCAATTTGGACTGCCGTACGCCATATTCCAAGAGACCCAGTACTTC. It specifies CASSQFGLPYAIFQETQYF.

CDR3 nucleotide sequence: TGTGCCAGCAGCCTCAGCGTCCTCATAGACGAGCAGTACTTC. This translates into CASSLSVLIDEQYF. The chain recombines TRBV7-2 with TRBJ2-7; D gene ambiguous. Germline V gene data show CDR1 as SGHTA and CDR2 as FQGNSA. Trimming took 5 bases from V and 5 from J, leaving 16 bases between them. The CDR3 is 14 residues long.

V and J are TRBV6-5 and TRBJ2-7, with D tentatively TRBD1 (5 bases). V gave up 5 bases and J gave up 5 bases, with 13 bases separating them. Per germline, CDR1 MNHEY and CDR2 SVGAGI. CDR3 length: 13 amino acids. CDR3 nucleotides: TGTGCCAGCAGTCGACAGTCCAGGGACGAGCAGTACTTC. It codes for CASSRQSRDEQYF.

V and J are TRBV5-5 and TRBJ2-2; D may be TRBD1 (5 bases). The germline V gene encodes CDR1 SGHKS and CDR2 YYEKEE (reference sequence). The CDR3 has 14 residues. Trimming cost V 4 bases and J 5 bases, with 12 bases left between them. The CDR3 region is CASSMGPTTGELFF. The CDR3 region has the DNA TGTGCCAGCAGCATGGGGCCGACAACCGGGGAGCTGTTTTTT.

The chain is built from TRBV30 and TRBJ1-6; a weak D match, TRBD1 (6 bases). V gave up 0 bases and J gave up 0 bases, with 6 bases separating them. The CDR3 extends over 15 amino acids. Germline CDR1 and CDR2: GTSNPN and SVGIG (reference sequence). This CDR3 reads CAWSVGASYNSPLHF. The CDR3 region has the DNA TGTGCCTGGAGTGTGGGGGCCTCCTATAATTCACCCCTCCACTTT. The full variable domain, completed using reference TRBV30 and TRBJ1-6, is SQTIHQWPATLVQPVGSPLSLECTVEGTSNPNLYWYRQAAGRGLQLLFYSVGIGQISSEVPQNLSASRPQDRQFILSSKKLLLSDSGFYLCAWSVGASYNSPLHFGNGTRLTVT.

The chain links TRBV5-1 to TRBJ2-7; 7 bases map to TRBD1. Germline V CDR1 and CDR2: SGHRS, YFSETQ. V shed 2 bases and J 5 bases; nucleotides not matched to a gene: 10. CDR3 length equals 15 residues. As DNA, the CDR3 is TGCGCCAGCAGCTTAATACAGGGGCTCGGGGACGAGCAGTACTTC. It codes for CASSLIQGLGDEQYF.

This clone was observed once. V and J are TRBV7-2 and TRBJ2-1; weak D call: TRBD2 (6 bases). The CDR3 totals 13 residues. Deletions cut 5 bases from V and 8 bases from J, with 13 bases between. Germline-derived CDR1 and CDR2 are SGHTA and FQGNSA. The CDR3 nucleotides are TGTGCCAGCAGCATTAGGAGGGCTTATGAGCAGTTCTTC. Its translation: CASSIRRAYEQFF.

The chain combines TRBV4-3 with TRBJ1-4; 7 nucleotides agree with TRBD1. The V gene end was trimmed by 7 bases and the J gene end by 8 bases; junction bases not matched to a gene: 16. The CDR3 runs to 16 residues. The germline gives CDR1 LGHNA, CDR2 YSLEER. The CDR3 coding sequence is TGCGCCAGCACTCCCGACAGGGAAGGGATCGGAGAAAAACTGTTTTTT. Translation: CASTPDREGIGEKLFF.

J is TRBJ2-1 and V is TRBV6-1; D gene ambiguous. The CDR3 consists of 14 residues. The germline V and J ends were trimmed by 6 bases and 10 bases, with 19 bases remaining between them. The germline gives CDR1 MNHNS, CDR2 SASEGT. In nucleotides, the CDR3 is TGTGCCAGCAGAACCCAAACGGAGAGCGTCGAGCAGTTCTTC. This translates into CASRTQTESVEQFF.

The chain employs TRBV9 and TRBJ2-1; possibly TRBD2 for D (5 bases). V was trimmed by 0 bases and J by 5 bases, leaving 15 bases between them. The length of the CDR3 is 16 residues. Germline CDR1 and CDR2: SGDLS and YYNGEE. The CDR3, as DNA: TGTGCCAGCAGCGTAGTCACGGGATTAAGTAACAATGAGCAGTTCTTC. Amino acid sequence: CASSVVTGLSNNEQFF.

The chain is built from TRBV6-6 and TRBJ1-4, with D unresolved. This CDR3 contains 14 residues. From germline, CDR1 is MNHNY and CDR2 SVGAGI (reference sequence). V was cut by 7 bases and J by 4 bases, with 13 bases left in between. Written as DNA, the CDR3 is TGTGCCAGCATCACGGGGAGAGATAATGAAAAACTGTTTTTT. Amino acids: CASITGRDNEKLFF.

A single count supports this clone. V is TRBV7-8 and J is TRBJ1-4, with D unresolved. Germline V gene sequence: CDR1 SGHVS, CDR2 FQNEAQ. The V end lost 1 base, the J end lost 2 bases, and 20 bases lay between the germline ends. The CDR3 contains 19 residues. CDR3 region: CASSLELGVGGWTNEKLFF. The CDR3 DNA sequence: TGTGCCAGCAGCTTAGAGCTCGGGGTGGGAGGCTGGACTAATGAAAAACTGTTTTTT.